Shown below are 27 T cell receptor beta chains from a single sample sequenced in a study of sequential checkpoint blockade in melanoma. The treatment is: randomized to nivolumab then ipilimumab (arm A) or the reverse (arm B). Sequencing was performed with immunoSEQ multiplex PCR; in TCRdb, only in-frame clones are kept and a portion is missing. The sample includes roughly 29,000 clones, approximately 86% of them seen just once. This sample comprised CD8+ T cells sorted from blood (inferred from file names), obtained from a patient given nivolumab and ipilimumab in sequence. The receptors shown here come from a human donor with melanoma.

V usage is TRBV4-1 and J usage is TRBJ2-3; TRBD1 is a possible D gene (5 bases). The germline V gene encodes CDR1 MGHRA and CDR2 YSYEKL. V was cut by 5 bases and J by 4 bases, with 16 bases left in between. This CDR3 has 15 amino acids. The DNA for the CDR3 is TGCGCCAGCAGCTCAGAGCAGGGTGCGCCAGATACGCAGTATTTT. It is translated as CASSSEQGAPDTQYF.

The chain couples TRBV19 to TRBJ2-5; 12 bases are shared with TRBD1. Looked up from germline, CDR1 is LNHDA and CDR2 is SQIVND (reference sequence). Germline trimming cut 3 bases from V and 4 bases from J; bases unmatched to any gene: 0. The CDR3 length is 14 residues. For the CDR3, the DNA is TGTGCCAGTAGTATGGGACAGGGGGCAGAGACCCAGTACTTC. Protein: CASSMGQGAETQYF.

This chain joins TRBV2 and TRBJ2-1; D may be TRBD2 (5 bases). Trimming took off 3 bases at V and 15 bases at J, with 12 bases between the two ends. Germline V gene lookup returns CDR1 SNHLY and CDR2 FYNNEI. The CDR3 consists of 11 residues. Here the CDR3 DNA reads TGTGCCAGCAGTGACGAGCCAGGAGGGTTCTTC. Protein: CASSDEPGGFF.

The chain carries TRBV28 and TRBJ2-7; 8 nucleotides match TRBD2. Germline CDR1 is MDHEN and CDR2 is SYDVKM. This CDR3 has 16 amino acids. With V trimmed by 6 bases and J by 0 bases, 10 bases remained unmatched. CDR3 DNA sequence: TGTGCCAGCAGGCCCAGGGTAGCGGGGATCTCCTACGAGCAGTACTTC. This encodes CASRPRVAGISYEQYF. The whole variable domain, remainder taken from reference TRBV28 and TRBJ2-7, is DVKVTQSSRYLVKRTGEKVFLECVQDMDHENMFWYRQDPGLGLRLIYFSYDVKMKEKGDIPEGYSVSREKKERFSLILESASTNQTSMYLCASRPRVAGISYEQYFGPGTRLTVT.

The sample holds a few counts of this clone. The rearrangement links TRBV4-3 to TRBJ2-1, with a tentative D call TRBD2 (5 bases). The CDR3 totals 16 residues. Germline loops: CDR1 LGHNA, CDR2 YSLEER. V lost 0 bases to trimming and J lost 4 bases, with 13 bases between them. In nucleotides, the CDR3 is TGCGCCAGCAGCCAAGATCGAGGGCAGTTTTACAATGAGCAGTTCTTC. Translating it yields CASSQDRGQFYNEQFF.

V is TRBV29-1 and J is TRBJ1-1, with a possible D match to TRBD1 (6 bases). The V and J ends lost 3 bases and 1 base respectively, with 21 bases between them. This CDR3 is 17 amino acids long. From germline, CDR1 is SQVTM and CDR2 ANQGSEA. The CDR3 bases are TGCAGCGTTGATGGGTGGGGGGGCGGCCGGCGGAACACTGAAGCTTTCTTT. Translated, it gives CSVDGWGGGRRNTEAFF.

This clone is labeled as hyperexpanded. V gene TRBV7-2 combines with J gene TRBJ2-7, with TRBD2 matching over 10 bases. CDR3 length: 14 residues. Trimming cost V 6 bases and J 5 bases; bases outside gene matches: 7. CDR1 SGHTA and CDR2 FQGNSA come from the germline V gene. The CDR3 DNA reads TGTGCCAGCAGTTCAGCGGGGGGGCGGGACGAGCAGTACTTC. Amino acid sequence: CASSSAGGRDEQYF.

The chain uses TRBV7-6 and TRBJ2-7, with TRBD1 matching over 8 bases. Germline values: CDR1 SGHVS, CDR2 FNYEAQ. V lost 5 bases and J lost 3; bases outside the gene matches: 3. The CDR3 covers 13 residues. Here the CDR3 reads CASSPTGGYEQYF. In nucleotides, the CDR3 is TGTGCCAGCAGCCCCACAGGGGGCTACGAGCAGTACTTC.

The chain couples TRBV2 to TRBJ1-1; possibly TRBD1 for D (6 bases). The CDR3 is 13 residues long. The V end lost 10 bases, the J end lost 0 bases, and 12 bases lay between the germline ends. From germline, CDR1 is SNHLY and CDR2 FYNNEI. In DNA form, the CDR3 reads TGTGCCACTAACACAGGGATGAACACTGAAGCTTTCTTT. As protein: CATNTGMNTEAFF.

The chain joins TRBV11-1 to TRBJ2-7, with 8 positions matching TRBD2. The CDR3 spans 15 residues. Germline CDR1 is SGHAT and CDR2 is FQDESV (reference sequence). Losses at the gene ends were 8 bases for V and 0 bases for J; bases not matched to a gene: 9. The CDR3 DNA follows: TGTGCCAGCTCGATTTCTAGCGGGTTCTCCTACGAGCAGTACTTC. It codes for CASSISSGFSYEQYF.

V is TRBV15 and J is TRBJ2-3; 9 nucleotides align to TRBD2. The CDR3 has 17 residues. Trimming took 7 bases from V and 2 from J; bases not matched to a gene: 13. Germline V CDR1 and CDR2: LNHNV, YYDKDF (reference sequence). The CDR3 region has the DNA TGTGCCACCACCCCAATCGAGCAGCGGGGGGACACAGATACGCAGTATTTT. Translation gives CATTPIEQRGDTDTQYF.

The chain recombines TRBV28 with TRBJ2-7; 13 bases are shared with TRBD2. The CDR3 sequence is 14 residues long. Germline values: CDR1 MDHEN, CDR2 SYDVKM. The J segment lost 2 bases and the V segment lost 8 bases, leaving 3 bases of the junction unmatched. CDR3 nucleotide sequence: TGTGCCAGCCGAGGACTAGCGGGAGCCTACGAGCAGTACTTC. It specifies CASRGLAGAYEQYF.

The chain is built from TRBV6-5 and TRBJ2-5; D perhaps matches TRBD2 (5 bases). Gene TRBJ2-7 matches the end of the DNA better, so the J call may be wrong. This CDR3 has 14 amino acids. Germline V gene sequence: CDR1 MNHEY, CDR2 SVGAGI. The CDR3 sequence is CASSYSRLGGEQYF. The CDR3 DNA follows: TGTGCCAGCAGTTACTCCCGTCTCGGAGGCGAGCAGTACTTC.

This clone appeared a single time. The chain employs TRBV5-4 and TRBJ2-5; 9 bases are a match to TRBD2. Germline trimming cut 4 bases from V and 7 bases from J; bases unmatched to any gene: 8. This CDR3 region has 14 residues. CDR1 and CDR2 from the germline V gene are SGHNT and YYREEE (reference sequence). The DNA of the CDR3 is TGTGCCAGCAGCCAGGGACTAGCTTTGGGGACCCAGTACTTC. It encodes CASSQGLALGTQYF.

V usage is TRBV27 and J usage is TRBJ2-7; D call uncertain. Germline CDR1 MNHEY, CDR2 SMNVEV (reference sequence). Trimming removed 2 bases at V and 3 bases at J, with 8 bases between. The length of the CDR3 is 13 residues. The CDR3 here is CASSLSYGYEQYF. CDR3 in DNA: TGTGCCAGCAGTTTAAGCTACGGCTACGAGCAGTACTTC.

The V and J genes are TRBV9 and TRBJ1-5; a possible D gene is TRBD1 (5 bases). The CDR3 runs 17 residues. Germline V gene data show CDR1 as SGDLS and CDR2 as YYNGEE. Trimming removed 3 bases from V and 4 bases from J, with 20 bases in between. The CDR3 region is CASSGGQGGGFNQPQHF. The CDR3 DNA reads TGTGCCAGCAGCGGAGGACAAGGTGGGGGGTTTAATCAGCCCCAGCATTTT.

This clone was recorded once. The CDR3 sequence: CASSITSVSYEQYF. CDR3 nucleotides: TGTGCCAGTAGTATCACTAGCGTTTCCTACGAGCAGTACTTC. The V and J genes are TRBV19 and TRBJ2-7, with 7 positions matching TRBD2. The CDR3 has 14 amino acids. In germline, CDR1 is LNHDA, CDR2 SQIVND (reference sequence). After removal of 3 bases from V and 1 base from J, the junction contained 3 bases not matched to a gene.

The rearrangement links TRBV10-3 to TRBJ1-2; TRBD1 aligns across 7 bases. This CDR3 is built from 12 residues. Germline V gene data show CDR1 as ENHRY and CDR2 as SYGVKD. The V segment lost 11 bases and the J segment 2 bases; nucleotides outside the gene matches: 5. CDR3 amino acids: CAVLRGNYGYTF. Written as DNA, the CDR3 is TGTGCCGTCCTCAGGGGGAACTATGGCTACACCTTC.

The V and J genes are TRBV4-1 and TRBJ2-1, with 7 nucleotides matching TRBD1. This CDR3 region has 15 residues. Germline assignment: CDR1 MGHRA and CDR2 YSYEKL. Germline trimming cut 2 bases from V and 6 bases from J; bases unmatched to any gene: 7. CDR3 region: CASSQRGGLFNEQFF. The CDR3 bases are TGCGCCAGCAGCCAACGAGGGGGCCTATTCAATGAGCAGTTCTTC.

The J gene is TRBJ2-5, the V gene TRBV11-2; no clear D gene. The J call is in doubt because the DNA end fits TRBJ2-7 better. CDR1 and CDR2 from the germline V gene are SGHAT and FQNNGV. The CDR3 contains 12 residues. CDR3 sequence: CASSFIVYEQYF. For the CDR3, the DNA is TGTGCCAGCAGCTTTATTGTTTACGAGCAGTACTTC.

The CDR3 region is CASSQDTKGSAGEVNEQFF. The DNA for the CDR3 is TGCGCCAGCAGCCAAGATACTAAAGGATCAGCGGGGGAAGTTAATGAGCAGTTCTTC. The V call is TRBV4-1, the J call TRBJ2-1; 8 bases line up with TRBD2. This CDR3 region has 19 residues. Germline CDR1 and CDR2: MGHRA and YSYEKL. The J segment lost 7 bases and the V segment lost 0 bases, leaving 17 bases of the junction unmatched.

This chain connects TRBV7-6 to TRBJ2-7, with D tentatively TRBD2 (5 bases). Trimming removed 0 bases at V and 7 bases at J, with 13 bases between. Germline V lookup: CDR1 SGHVS, CDR2 FNYEAQ. The CDR3 is 14 residues long. CDR3 residues: CASSLAGAEREQYF. In nucleotides, the CDR3 is TGTGCCAGCAGCTTAGCAGGAGCGGAGCGGGAGCAGTACTTC.

V and J are TRBV28 and TRBJ2-1; weak D call: TRBD2 (5 bases). The germline V gene has CDR1 MDHEN and CDR2 SYDVKM. V lost 8 bases, J lost 0 bases, and 11 bases lay in between. This CDR3 spans 14 amino acids. The CDR3 coding sequence is TGTGCCAGCGGAATGAGGGACTCCTACAATGAGCAGTTCTTC. Its translation is CASGMRDSYNEQFF.

This CDR3 is CASSYIAMNTEAFF. In nucleotides, the CDR3 is TGTGCCAGCAGTTATATAGCAATGAACACTGAAGCTTTCTTT. J is TRBJ1-1 and V is TRBV6-5; D gene unclear. Germline-derived CDR1 and CDR2 are MNHEY and SVGAGI. Trimming took off 3 bases at V and 0 bases at J, with 8 bases between the two ends. CDR3 length: 14 residues.

This chain uses TRBV4-3 with TRBJ2-3; TRBD2 might be the D (5 bases). The CDR3 covers 14 residues. V lost 5 bases and J 1 base, leaving 10 bases between the germline ends. Per the germline V gene, CDR1 is LGHNA and CDR2 is YSLEER. CDR3 protein: CASSASEGTDTQYF. The CDR3 DNA reads as TGCGCCAGCAGCGCCTCGGAGGGCACAGATACGCAGTATTTT.

The genes are TRBV29-1 and TRBJ2-7; 10 bases align to TRBD2. The CDR3 is made up of 15 amino acids. V lost 0 bases, J lost 6 bases, and 8 bases stayed unmatched. The germline gives CDR1 SQVTM, CDR2 ANQGSEA. DNA for the CDR3: TGCAGCGTTGAAGATCAGCCTAGCGGGAGCGCCGAGCAGTACTTC. Its protein is CSVEDQPSGSAEQYF.

The chain has TRBV16 and TRBJ1-4; D gene ambiguous. The V gene lost 3 bases and the J gene lost 4 bases, with 9 bases spanning the gap. This CDR3 is 14 amino acids long. Looked up from germline, CDR1 is KGHSY and CDR2 is FQNENV. The CDR3 coding sequence is TGTGCCAGCAGCCAGGGCGCCTTTAATGAAAAACTGTTTTTT. It is translated as CASSQGAFNEKLFF.